The 9 T cell receptor beta chains below all came from one sample that was sequenced in a study of cytomegalovirus exposure and HLA in healthy donors. PCR primers comprised 60 Vbeta and 13 Jbeta primers. Some clones are missing from TCRdb's copy, which holds only in-frame ones; the method was immunoSEQ multiplex PCR. The sample holds 100,000 to 150,000 clones; 65% to 90% are singletons and the top ten take less than 2.5%. The sample consisted of PBMCs. All receptors come from a middle-aged woman in good health and CMV-seronegative.

This clone was observed a handful of times. V gene TRBV6-5 combines with J gene TRBJ2-7, with D unresolved. CDR3 length: 14 residues. Between the trimmed V and J ends, which lost 3 bases and 3 bases, there was a span of 12 bases. CDR1 and CDR2 from the germline V gene are MNHEY and SVGAGI. The CDR3 spells CASSYGERNYEQYF. CDR3 DNA sequence: TGTGCCAGCAGTTATGGTGAGAGGAACTACGAGCAGTACTTC.

As to this clone: The junction does not match germline at one end; this may be a read error. The chain employs TRBV7-6 and TRBJ2-7; no firm D call. CDR1 and CDR2 from the germline V gene are SGHVS and FNYEAQ. The CDR3 is made up of 14 amino acids. The DNA for the CDR3 is TGTGCCAACAGCTTAGATCTCCTTTCCTACGAGCAGTACTTC. Translating it yields CANSLDLLSYEQYF. Based on the CDR3 plus reference TRBV7-6 and TRBJ2-7, the full variable domain is GAGVSQSPRYKVTKRGQDVALRCDPISGHVSLYWYRQALGQGPEFLTYFNYEAQQDKSGLPNDRFSAERPEGSISTLTIQRTEQRDSAMYRCANSLDLLSYEQYFGPGTRLTVT.

The chain couples TRBV23-1 to TRBJ2-7; TRBD2 matches 11 bases. TRBV23-1 is an ORF; its function is uncertain. The CDR3 runs to 18 residues. The V and J ends lost 7 bases and 3 bases, in that order; junction bases with no gene match: 17. The DNA for the CDR3 is TGCGCCAGCATACCTCTAAGACTAGCGGGATTTTTGTACTACGAGCAGTACTTC. This gives the protein CASIPLRLAGFLYYEQYF.

The CDR3 sequence: CASSLAPDRVGQGFF. CDR3 coding DNA: TGCGCCAGCAGCTTGGCACCCGATCGGGTGGGACAGGGGTTTTTT. This chain joins TRBV5-1 and TRBJ1-4; 9 positions agree with TRBD1. This CDR3 spans 15 amino acids. Germline V CDR1 and CDR2: SGHRS, YFSETQ. Losses at the gene ends were 0 bases for V and 16 bases for J; bases not matched to a gene: 13.

The chain recombines TRBV6-6 with TRBJ1-1; D uncertain. The CDR3 covers 12 residues. The V end lost 6 bases, the J end lost 3 bases, and 8 bases lay between the germline ends. Germline assignment: CDR1 MNHNY and CDR2 SVGAGI (reference sequence). CDR3 loop: CASRTGDTEAFF. The DNA for the CDR3 is TGTGCCAGCAGGACCGGAGACACTGAAGCTTTCTTT.

This clone has more than one count but fewer than ten. The same CDR3 arises from other DNA sequences in this sample as well. This chain joins TRBV4-1 and TRBJ1-4; the D gene is possibly TRBD1 (5 bases). This CDR3 is 16 amino acids long. CDR1 MGHRA and CDR2 YSYEKL come from the germline V gene. V gave up 2 bases and J gave up 5 bases, with 15 bases separating them. The CDR3 is CASSQKWGGLNEKLFF. In DNA form, the CDR3 reads TGCGCCAGCAGCCAAAAGTGGGGGGGTCTAAATGAAAAACTGTTTTTT.

CDR3 in amino acids: CASSANSWEAFF. The CDR3 DNA reads TGTGCCAGCAGCGCCAATAGTTGGGAAGCTTTCTTT. The chain recombines TRBV5-4 with TRBJ1-1; D not resolved. Germline lookup yields CDR1 SGHNT and CDR2 YYREEE (reference sequence). The CDR3 totals 12 residues. Deletions cut 4 bases from V and 8 bases from J, with 12 bases between. Full variable domain (outside the CDR3, taken from reference TRBV5-4 and TRBJ1-1): ETGVTQSPTHLIKTRGQQVTLRCSSQSGHNTVSWYQQALGQGPQFIFQYYREEENGRGNFPPRFSGLQFPNYSSELNVNALELDDSALYLCASSANSWEAFFGQGTRLTVV.

The chain couples TRBV27 to TRBJ2-1; the match to TRBD2 covers 8 bases. The germline CDR1 and CDR2 sequences are MNHEY and SMNVEV (reference sequence). There are 15 residues in the CDR3. V dropped 2 bases and J dropped 1; count of bases not matched to a gene: 1. CDR3 residues: CASSLSGRSYNEQFF. The CDR3 DNA follows: TGTGCCAGCAGTTTAAGCGGGAGATCCTACAATGAGCAGTTCTTC.

The J gene is TRBJ2-7, the V gene TRBV27, with 11 bases aligning to TRBD1. The CDR3 spans 14 residues. Trimming removed 8 bases from V and 4 bases from J; junction bases left unmatched: 7. Per the germline V gene, CDR1 is MNHEY and CDR2 is SMNVEV (reference sequence). The CDR3 bases are TGTGCCAGCTCCGGGACAGGGGGAGAATACGAGCAGTACTTC. This gives the protein CASSGTGGEYEQYF.